Presented here are 20 T cell receptor beta chains from one specimen sequenced in a study of blood T cell repertoires in COVID-19. The method was immunoSEQ multiplex PCR; TCRdb's version includes in-frame clones alone and lacks a portion of them. The table records just over 250,000 clones, roughly four fifths of them present only once. What was sequenced was PBMCs or T cells enriched from blood (not recorded which). All receptors come from a young man with acute COVID-19.

The gene calls are TRBV19 and TRBJ2-3; TRBD1 matches 10 bases. CDR1 LNHDA and CDR2 SQIVND come from the germline V gene (reference sequence). This CDR3 has 16 amino acids. Germline trimming cut 5 bases from V and 2 bases from J; bases unmatched to any gene: 7. The CDR3 bases are TGTGCCAGTAGTCAGACCGGGACAGGGGTCACAGATACGCAGTATTTT. Its protein product is CASSQTGTGVTDTQYF.

V and J are TRBV5-4 and TRBJ1-2, with 11 bases identical to TRBD1. Germline-derived CDR1 and CDR2 are SGHNT and YYREEE (reference sequence). The V and J ends lost 4 bases and 8 bases, in that order; junction bases with no gene match: 10. This CDR3 region has 15 residues. CDR3 in amino acids: CASSRPGQGAIGYTF. DNA of the CDR3: TGTGCCAGCAGCCGACCAGGACAGGGGGCTATAGGCTACACCTTC.

V and J are TRBV30 and TRBJ1-2; no definite D call. The germline V gene encodes CDR1 GTSNPN and CDR2 SVGIG (reference sequence). The CDR3 length is 10 residues. Trimming pared 5 bases from V and 14 bases from J, leaving 15 bases between. The CDR3: CAWRGVFETF. The CDR3 DNA sequence: TGTGCCTGGCGAGGAGTTTTTGAAACCTTC.

This clone was found a few times. This sequence joins TRBV25-1 and TRBJ1-1, with D maybe TRBD1 (5 bases). There are 13 residues in the CDR3. Germline CDR1 reads MGHDK; CDR2 reads SYGVNS. V lost 5 bases to trimming and J lost 4 bases, with 11 bases between them. The CDR3 sequence: CASSISGGTEAFF. CDR3 nucleotides: TGTGCCAGCAGTATCTCGGGGGGCACTGAAGCTTTCTTT. The full variable domain, its missing parts supplied by reference TRBV25-1 and TRBJ1-1, is EADIYQTPRYLVIGTGKKITLECSQTMGHDKMYWYQQDPGMELHLIHYSYGVNSTEKGDLSSESTVSRIRTEHFPLTLESARPSHTSQYLCASSISGGTEAFFGQGTRLTVV.

The chain carries TRBV27 and TRBJ2-7, with 8 bases that match TRBD1. Per the germline V gene, CDR1 is MNHEY and CDR2 is SMNVEV (reference sequence). The junction had 14 bases not matched to a gene; V was cut back by 5 bases and J by 5 bases. This CDR3 is 16 amino acids long. The CDR3, as DNA: TGTGCCAGCAGTCCAAAGGTGCCAGGGGGCTTCCACGAGCAGTACGTC. Translated: CASSPKVPGGFHEQYV.

The rearrangement joins TRBV3-1 (or the pseudogene TRBV3-2) to TRBJ2-4; 10 nucleotides line up with TRBD2. The CDR3 has 19 residues. Germline CDR1 reads LGHDT; CDR2 reads YNNKEL (reference sequence). V lost 7 bases and J lost 0; bases outside the gene matches: 15. The CDR3 DNA reads TGTGCCAGCACTCCGGGTAGCGGGGGGACTATGAAAGCCAAAAACATTCAGTACTTC. It specifies CASTPGSGGTMKAKNIQYF.

The rearrangement joins TRBV6-1 to TRBJ1-1, with D hard to call. With 2 bases removed from V and 7 bases from J, the gap between germline ends came to 14 bases. Germline CDR1 is MNHNS and CDR2 is SASEGT. This CDR3 contains 14 residues. The CDR3 region is CASSELGGRGEAFF. The CDR3 bases are TGTGCCAGCAGTGAACTAGGAGGGAGAGGTGAAGCTTTCTTT.

The table lists this clone with a few counts. This chain's CDR3 is CASSFTGSGQPQHF. The DNA of the CDR3 is TGTGCCAGCAGTTTTACAGGGTCCGGTCAGCCCCAGCATTTT. The gene calls are TRBV28 and TRBJ1-5; a possible D gene is TRBD1 (6 bases). There are 14 residues in the CDR3. V lost 3 bases to trimming and J lost 6 bases, with 12 bases between them. CDR1 is MDHEN, CDR2 SYDVKM, per germline.

J is TRBJ1-4 and V is TRBV6-1; D not resolved. The CDR3 runs 18 residues. Trimming took 0 bases from V and 0 from J, leaving 14 bases between them. Per the germline V gene, CDR1 is MNHNS and CDR2 is SASEGT. CDR3 sequence: CASSEALMRVSTNEKLFF. Written as DNA, the CDR3 is TGTGCCAGCAGTGAAGCGCTTATGAGAGTATCAACTAATGAAAAACTGTTTTTT.

This clone was observed a few times. The chain is built from TRBV12-3 or TRBV12-4 and TRBJ1-1; D unresolved. This CDR3 region has 13 residues. Trimming cost V 2 bases and J 5 bases, with 9 bases left between them. CDR3 loop: CASSLWATTEAFF. The CDR3 DNA reads as TGTGCCAGCAGTTTATGGGCGACGACTGAAGCTTTCTTT.

V usage is TRBV14 and J usage is TRBJ1-6, with TRBD1 identical over 7 bases. Trimming removed 0 bases from V and 8 bases from J; junction bases left unmatched: 1. Germline V gene sequence: CDR1 SGHDN, CDR2 FVKESK. The CDR3 extends over 14 amino acids. CDR3 sequence (DNA): TGTGCCAGCAGCCAAGAGGACAGGCATTCACCCCTCCACTTT. Amino acid sequence: CASSQEDRHSPLHF.

This clone was counted once. The chain uses TRBV30 and TRBJ1-2; D is uncertain. V lost 1 base to trimming and J lost 0 bases, with 6 bases between them. Looked up from germline, CDR1 is GTSNPN and CDR2 is SVGIG (reference sequence). This CDR3 has 13 amino acids. This CDR3 is CAWSDNSNYGYTF. The CDR3 DNA follows: TGTGCCTGGAGTGACAATTCTAACTATGGCTACACCTTC.

The chain has TRBV29-1 and TRBJ2-2; 7 bases are shared with TRBD1. V lost 7 bases to trimming and J lost 0 bases; unmatched junction nucleotides: 5. CDR3 length: 14 amino acids. CDR1 and CDR2 (germline): SQVTM, ANQGSEA. The CDR3 coding sequence is TGCAGCGCCCTAGGGGGCGCGAACACCGGGGAGCTGTTTTTT. Its protein is CSALGGANTGELFF.

This clone occurred a few times. The V call is TRBV6-5, the J call TRBJ1-1; tentatively, D is TRBD1 (5 bases). Deletions cut 11 bases from V and 4 bases from J, with 11 bases between. CDR1 and CDR2 from the germline V gene are MNHEY and SVGAGI. The CDR3 length is 11 residues. The CDR3 here is CAAQGSTEAFF. The CDR3 nucleotides are TGTGCCGCCCAGGGCTCCACTGAAGCTTTCTTT.

The V call is TRBV2, the J call TRBJ2-3; 8 bases map to TRBD2. CDR1 and CDR2 from the germline V gene are SNHLY and FYNNEI. CDR3 length: 13 residues. V lost 6 bases, J lost 3 bases, and 2 bases stayed unmatched. CDR3 bases: TGTGCCAGCAGAGAGCGGGAGACAGATACGCAGTATTTT. It translates to CASRERETDTQYF.

The rearrangement uses TRBV24-1 and TRBJ2-3; D uncertain. V dropped 4 bases and J dropped 0 bases, with 4 bases sitting between them. CDR3 length: 13 residues. The germline V gene has CDR1 KGHDR and CDR2 SFDVKD. CDR3 nucleotide sequence: TGTGCCACCAGTGAACTGAGCACAGATACGCAGTATTTT. It specifies CATSELSTDTQYF.

V gene TRBV4-3 combines with J gene TRBJ2-1; D not certain. The V gene's germline CDR1 is LGHNA and CDR2 YSLEER. The CDR3 covers 15 residues. With 0 bases removed from V and 2 bases from J, the gap between germline ends came to 8 bases. This CDR3 is CASSQDATTYNEQFF. CDR3 bases: TGCGCCAGCAGCCAAGACGCGACAACCTACAATGAGCAGTTCTTC.

The rearrangement joins TRBV6-2 or TRBV6-3 to TRBJ2-2; TRBD2 matches at 14 bases. J lost 5 bases, V lost 4 bases, and 0 bases had no gene match. Germline V gene data show CDR1 as MNHEY and CDR2 as SVGEGT. The CDR3 consists of 15 residues. CDR3 residues: CASSWTSGRTGELFF. CDR3 in DNA: TGTGCCAGCAGTTGGACTAGCGGGAGGACCGGGGAGCTGTTTTTT.

In regard to this clone: At one end, the junction sequence differs from germline, possibly due to a read error. This chain joins TRBV5-1 and TRBJ2-1; 9 bases fit TRBD2. The germline CDR1 and CDR2 sequences are SGHRS and YFSETQ. The CDR3 is 19 amino acids. The CDR3 sequence: CASSLSPIAGAGIYNEQFF. DNA of the CDR3: TGTGCCAGCAGCTTGAGTCCAATAGCGGGAGCTGGGATTTACAATGAGCAGTTCTTC.

The CDR3 here is CASRRTGDLRGYTF. CDR3 sequence (DNA): TGTGCCAGCAGGCGGACAGGGGATTTAAGGGGCTACACCTTC. This rearrangement joins TRBV27 to TRBJ1-2, with TRBD1 identical over 9 bases. V trimming: 6 bases; J trimming: 8 bases; junction bases outside the gene matches: 10. From germline, CDR1 is MNHEY and CDR2 SMNVEV (reference sequence). The CDR3 is 14 amino acids.